The rows below give T cell receptor beta chains drawn from one sample of a study of blood T cells in healthy people across ages. Using its own MiXCR run on the 5' RACE reads, TCRdb lists one record per CDR3 protein. The table lists fewer than 2,000,000 distinct CDR3 sequences, approximately 40% of them singletons, with 23% in the top ten. The sequenced sample was blood. The receptors were sampled from a human donor in good health. The CDR3 runs from the conserved cysteine through the conserved F or W. Fields, in order: clone size, J gene, D gene, V gene, CDR3 DNA, CDR3 protein. A D gene is named only where the DNA matches it firmly. Size tells how often a clone was seen (once, few, many) or the class of an expanded clone, and some rows leave it out.

clone_size: NA; j_call: TRBJ2-1; d_call: TRBD2; v_call: TRBV9; cdr3_nt: TGTGCCAGCAGCACGGGACTAGTTCTAGTCAATGAGCAGTTCTTC; cdr3_aa: CASSTGLVLVNEQFF
clone_size: NA; j_call: TRBJ2-7; d_call: TRBD2; v_call: TRBV5-6; cdr3_nt: TGTGCCAGCAGCTCCAAGATACTAGCGGGGGAGCCCTACGAGCAGTACTTC; cdr3_aa: CASSSKILAGEPYEQYF
clone_size: NA; j_call: TRBJ1-1; d_call: NA; v_call: TRBV5-1; cdr3_nt: TGCGCCAGCAGCTGGCGGGGAATGAACACTGAAGCTTTCTTT; cdr3_aa: CASSWRGMNTEAFF
clone_size: few; j_call: TRBJ2-7; d_call: TRBD1; v_call: TRBV27; cdr3_nt: TGTGCCAGCTTCCCATGGGGACAGGGGGGCTCCTACGAGCAGTACTTC; cdr3_aa: CASFPWGQGGSYEQYF
clone_size: few; j_call: TRBJ2-5; d_call: NA; v_call: TRBV3-1; cdr3_nt: TGTGCCAGCAGCCAAGATGGCGGGGGCCCTTGGGAGACCCAGTACTTC; cdr3_aa: CASSQDGGGPWETQYF
clone_size: NA; j_call: TRBJ2-3; d_call: TRBD1; v_call: TRBV20-1; cdr3_nt: TGCAGTGCTGGAGACAGGGGGCTGACAGATACGCAGTATTTT; cdr3_aa: CSAGDRGLTDTQYF
clone_size: few; j_call: TRBJ2-4; d_call: NA; v_call: TRBV7-3; cdr3_nt: TGTGCCAGCAGCTTATCCCCTGGGAACATTCAGTACTTC; cdr3_aa: CASSLSPGNIQYF
clone_size: few; j_call: TRBJ2-3; d_call: NA; v_call: TRBV4-1; cdr3_nt: TGCGCCAGCAGCCAGGGGGACACATTCACAGATACGCAGTATTTT; cdr3_aa: CASSQGDTFTDTQYF
clone_size: few; j_call: TRBJ2-3; d_call: NA; v_call: TRBV7-2; cdr3_nt: TGTGCCAGCAGCTTACGGTACATAGATACGCAGTATTTT; cdr3_aa: CASSLRYIDTQYF
clone_size: NA; j_call: TRBJ1-4; d_call: TRBD1; v_call: TRBV24-1; cdr3_nt: TGTGCCACCAGTGATTCAACCGGGACAGGGAATGAAAAACTGTTTTTT; cdr3_aa: CATSDSTGTGNEKLFF
clone_size: NA; j_call: TRBJ2-7; d_call: NA; v_call: TRBV27; cdr3_nt: TGTGCCAGCACCCTTGCTCCAGCATACAATGAGCAGTACTTC; cdr3_aa: CASTLAPAYNEQYF
clone_size: NA; j_call: TRBJ2-1; d_call: NA; v_call: TRBV5-5; cdr3_nt: TGTGCCAGCAGCGAGGTAGTAGTGCTCACCGATGAGCAGTTCTTC; cdr3_aa: CASSEVVVLTDEQFF
clone_size: few; j_call: TRBJ2-1; d_call: TRBD1; v_call: TRBV5-1; cdr3_nt: TGCGCCAGCAGCTTCGGACAGGGGGTAAACAATGAGCAGTTCTTC; cdr3_aa: CASSFGQGVNNEQFF
clone_size: NA; j_call: TRBJ1-5; d_call: NA; v_call: TRBV6-6; cdr3_nt: TGTGCCAGCAGATCTCACAGGAATCAGCCCCAGCATTTT; cdr3_aa: CASRSHRNQPQHF
clone_size: NA; j_call: TRBJ2-1; d_call: NA; v_call: TRBV5-1; cdr3_nt: TGCGCCAGCAGCTTGACGGGGGCCGACAATGAGCAGTTCTTC; cdr3_aa: CASSLTGADNEQFF
clone_size: NA; j_call: TRBJ2-7; d_call: NA; v_call: TRBV5-1; cdr3_nt: TGCGCCAGCAGCATCGTAGGGGGGCCTTCATACTACGAGCAGTACTTC; cdr3_aa: CASSIVGGPSYYEQYF
clone_size: few; j_call: TRBJ2-1; d_call: NA; v_call: TRBV6-5; cdr3_nt: TGTGCCAGCAGTTACTCTCCCGGGTTGGAGCAGTTCTTC; cdr3_aa: CASSYSPGLEQFF
clone_size: NA; j_call: TRBJ2-7; d_call: NA; v_call: TRBV20-1; cdr3_nt: TGCAGTGCTAGGAGCCTAATCGGTGGAGGGTCCCCGGGAGAGCAGTACTTC; cdr3_aa: CSARSLIGGGSPGEQYF
clone_size: few; j_call: TRBJ2-7; d_call: NA; v_call: TRBV4-1; cdr3_nt: TGCGCCAGCGGCCAAGTACTAGAGGGGTCCCACGAGCAGTACTTC; cdr3_aa: CASGQVLEGSHEQYF
clone_size: NA; j_call: TRBJ1-1; d_call: NA; v_call: TRBV20-1; cdr3_nt: TGCAGTGCTGTTACAGGGATGGGGGCTGAAGCTTTCTTT; cdr3_aa: CSAVTGMGAEAFF
clone_size: NA; j_call: TRBJ2-5; d_call: TRBD2; v_call: TRBV12-3/TRBV12-4; cdr3_nt: TGTGCCAGCAAGGGAGCGCTAGCGGAGGAGACCCAGTACTTC; cdr3_aa: CASKGALAEETQYF
clone_size: NA; j_call: TRBJ1-2; d_call: NA; v_call: TRBV7-9; cdr3_nt: TGTGCCAGCAGCTCCAGTGGACCTGCTAACTATGGCTACACCTTC; cdr3_aa: CASSSSGPANYGYTF
clone_size: many; j_call: TRBJ2-7; d_call: TRBD2; v_call: TRBV5-1; cdr3_nt: TGCGCCAGCAGCCCAACTCCGGGACTAGCGGGGGACTACGAGCAGTACTTC; cdr3_aa: CASSPTPGLAGDYEQYF
clone_size: NA; j_call: TRBJ1-2; d_call: TRBD1; v_call: TRBV5-1; cdr3_nt: TGCGCCAGCAGCGGAAGGGACAGGGGCCCGATTGGCTACACCTTC; cdr3_aa: CASSGRDRGPIGYTF
clone_size: few; j_call: TRBJ2-7; d_call: NA; v_call: TRBV18; cdr3_nt: TGTGCCAGCTCACCACCAGGGTCCGAGCAGTACTTC; cdr3_aa: CASSPPGSEQYF
clone_size: few; j_call: TRBJ2-1; d_call: NA; v_call: TRBV7-9; cdr3_nt: TGTGCCAGCAGCCGCCCAGGCAGTTACAATGAGCAGTTCTTC; cdr3_aa: CASSRPGSYNEQFF
clone_size: few; j_call: TRBJ2-1; d_call: TRBD1; v_call: TRBV6-2/TRBV6-3; cdr3_nt: TGTGCCAGCACCCGGGCGGGGACAGGAGTTTACAATGAGCAGTTCTTC; cdr3_aa: CASTRAGTGVYNEQFF
clone_size: few; j_call: TRBJ2-1; d_call: NA; v_call: TRBV2; cdr3_nt: TGTGCCAGCAGTTTGAGTACAAGTTCCTACAATGAGCAGTTCTTC; cdr3_aa: CASSLSTSSYNEQFF
clone_size: few; j_call: TRBJ2-2; d_call: NA; v_call: TRBV28; cdr3_nt: TGTGCCAGCAGACTCGTGCCCGGGGGGCTGTTTTTT; cdr3_aa: CASRLVPGGLFF
clone_size: NA; j_call: TRBJ1-4; d_call: NA; v_call: TRBV10-3; cdr3_nt: TGTGCCATCAGTGACCGGACCTTTAATGAAAAACTGTTTTTT; cdr3_aa: CAISDRTFNEKLFF
clone_size: NA; j_call: TRBJ2-7; d_call: TRBD1; v_call: TRBV29-1; cdr3_nt: TGCAGCGTTGTAGAGTTCGGGGACAGGGGTTCCTACGAGCAGTACTTC; cdr3_aa: CSVVEFGDRGSYEQYF
clone_size: NA; j_call: TRBJ1-1; d_call: NA; v_call: TRBV20-1; cdr3_nt: TGCAGTGCTAGAGTTGATGCTGGTGAAGCTTTCTTT; cdr3_aa: CSARVDAGEAFF
clone_size: NA; j_call: TRBJ2-1; d_call: TRBD1; v_call: TRBV10-3; cdr3_nt: TGTGCCTCAGGGGACAGCTACAATGAGCGGTTCTTC; cdr3_aa: CASGDSYNERFF
clone_size: NA; j_call: TRBJ2-1; d_call: TRBD2; v_call: TRBV15; cdr3_nt: TGTGCCACCAGCAGAGGTGTTAGCGGGGGGGGTTTGGACAATGAGCAGTTCTTC; cdr3_aa: CATSRGVSGGGLDNEQFF
clone_size: NA; j_call: TRBJ2-1; d_call: NA; v_call: TRBV5-1; cdr3_nt: TGCGCCAGCAGCTTGGGGTATGTCGGCACCTACAATGAGCAGTTCTTC; cdr3_aa: CASSLGYVGTYNEQFF
clone_size: NA; j_call: TRBJ2-1; d_call: TRBD1; v_call: TRBV20-1; cdr3_nt: TGCAGTGCTGCCCAATCGACAGGGTGGCAGTTCTTC; cdr3_aa: CSAAQSTGWQFF
clone_size: NA; j_call: TRBJ1-1; d_call: NA; v_call: TRBV12-3/TRBV12-4; cdr3_nt: TGTGCCAGCAGTTTTTCGACCTGGGGAGCTTTCTTT; cdr3_aa: CASSFSTWGAFF
clone_size: NA; j_call: TRBJ1-2; d_call: NA; v_call: TRBV15; cdr3_nt: TGTGCCACCAGCAGACCCTCCGGACACCGTGGCTACACCTTC; cdr3_aa: CATSRPSGHRGYTF
clone_size: NA; j_call: TRBJ2-3; d_call: NA; v_call: TRBV20-1; cdr3_nt: TGCAGTGCTTTCTCGGCCTTTCCAACTTTCCAGCTATTTAACACAGATACGCAGTATTTT; cdr3_aa: CSAFSAFPTFQLFNTDTQYF
clone_size: few; j_call: TRBJ2-3; d_call: NA; v_call: TRBV4-3; cdr3_nt: TGCGCCAGCAGCCAAGAAATTAGGGTAGATACGCAGTATTTT; cdr3_aa: CASSQEIRVDTQYF
clone_size: NA; j_call: TRBJ1-4; d_call: NA; v_call: TRBV7-2; cdr3_nt: TGTGCCAGCAGCTTAGCGACAGTCATAAATGAAAAACTGTTTTTT; cdr3_aa: CASSLATVINEKLFF
clone_size: NA; j_call: TRBJ1-5; d_call: NA; v_call: TRBV30; cdr3_nt: TGTGCCTGGGAAGCGGGGAGCAATCAGCCCCAGCATTTT; cdr3_aa: CAWEAGSNQPQHF
clone_size: NA; j_call: TRBJ1-1; d_call: NA; v_call: TRBV18; cdr3_nt: TGTGCCAGCTCACCGTCGAACAGTTACCAGGTCACTGAAGCTTTCTTT; cdr3_aa: CASSPSNSYQVTEAFF
clone_size: NA; j_call: TRBJ2-5; d_call: NA; v_call: TRBV9; cdr3_nt: TGTGCCAGCAGCCGTAACCTTGGGGGGGAGACCCAGTACTTC; cdr3_aa: CASSRNLGGETQYF
clone_size: few; j_call: TRBJ2-3; d_call: TRBD2; v_call: TRBV10-3; cdr3_nt: TGTGCCATCAGGACTAGCGGGGCCGCCACAGATACGCAGTATTTT; cdr3_aa: CAIRTSGAATDTQYF
clone_size: once; j_call: TRBJ2-7; d_call: TRBD1; v_call: TRBV7-8; cdr3_nt: TGTGCCAGCACCTTAGGGGTAGGACAGGGCAACGAGCAGTACTTC; cdr3_aa: CASTLGVGQGNEQYF
clone_size: NA; j_call: TRBJ2-7; d_call: NA; v_call: TRBV10-3; cdr3_nt: TGTGCCATCGCTTCGGGATTATCCCACTGCGAGCAGTACTTC; cdr3_aa: CAIASGLSHCEQYF
clone_size: few; j_call: TRBJ2-1; d_call: TRBD1; v_call: TRBV24-1; cdr3_nt: TGTGCCACCAGTGATCCCCTCGGGACAGGCCCTGAGCAGTTCTTC; cdr3_aa: CATSDPLGTGPEQFF
clone_size: many; j_call: TRBJ2-1; d_call: TRBD2; v_call: TRBV7-2; cdr3_nt: TGTGCCAGCAGCTTCCAGCGGGGGGGCGCTGAGCAGTTCTTC; cdr3_aa: CASSFQRGGAEQFF
clone_size: once; j_call: TRBJ2-1; d_call: NA; v_call: TRBV5-1; cdr3_nt: TGCGCCAGCAGCTTGAGGTTTGTCAGATCCGGAGGGGATGAGCAGTTCTTC; cdr3_aa: CASSLRFVRSGGDEQFF
clone_size: NA; j_call: TRBJ2-7; d_call: NA; v_call: TRBV5-1; cdr3_nt: TGCGCCAGCACCAACACCGATTCCTACGAGCAGTACTTC; cdr3_aa: CASTNTDSYEQYF
clone_size: NA; j_call: TRBJ2-1; d_call: TRBD1; v_call: TRBV28; cdr3_nt: TGTGCCAGCAGTTTACAGGGGGACGTCTACAATGAGCAGTTCTTC; cdr3_aa: CASSLQGDVYNEQFF
clone_size: few; j_call: TRBJ2-5; d_call: NA; v_call: TRBV9; cdr3_nt: TGTGCCAGCAGCTCAAGACTGTACCAAGAGACCCAGTACTTC; cdr3_aa: CASSSRLYQETQYF
clone_size: NA; j_call: TRBJ1-2; d_call: TRBD1; v_call: TRBV5-1; cdr3_nt: TGCGCCAGCAGCCAAGGACGGACAGGGATTAACTATCGCTACACCTTC; cdr3_aa: CASSQGRTGINYRYTF
clone_size: few; j_call: TRBJ2-1; d_call: TRBD2; v_call: TRBV5-1; cdr3_nt: TGCGCCAGCAGCCCTACGGGACTAGCGGGGGCTTCCTACAATGAGCAGTTCTTC; cdr3_aa: CASSPTGLAGASYNEQFF
clone_size: NA; j_call: TRBJ2-7; d_call: NA; v_call: TRBV24-1; cdr3_nt: TGTGCCACCAGCATCTCAGGGACCGAGCAGTACTTC; cdr3_aa: CATSISGTEQYF
clone_size: NA; j_call: TRBJ1-2; d_call: NA; v_call: TRBV7-2; cdr3_nt: TGTGCCAGCAGCTCGACAGAACACCATGGCTACACCTTC; cdr3_aa: CASSSTEHHGYTF
clone_size: NA; j_call: TRBJ1-1; d_call: NA; v_call: TRBV3-1; cdr3_nt: TGTGCCAGCAGCCAAGCCGGGACAAGGGACACTGAAGCTTTCTTT; cdr3_aa: CASSQAGTRDTEAFF
clone_size: NA; j_call: TRBJ1-5; d_call: NA; v_call: TRBV10-3; cdr3_nt: TGTGCCATCAGTGAGTCGCCGGCAGCCCAGCCCCAGCATTTT; cdr3_aa: CAISESPAAQPQHF